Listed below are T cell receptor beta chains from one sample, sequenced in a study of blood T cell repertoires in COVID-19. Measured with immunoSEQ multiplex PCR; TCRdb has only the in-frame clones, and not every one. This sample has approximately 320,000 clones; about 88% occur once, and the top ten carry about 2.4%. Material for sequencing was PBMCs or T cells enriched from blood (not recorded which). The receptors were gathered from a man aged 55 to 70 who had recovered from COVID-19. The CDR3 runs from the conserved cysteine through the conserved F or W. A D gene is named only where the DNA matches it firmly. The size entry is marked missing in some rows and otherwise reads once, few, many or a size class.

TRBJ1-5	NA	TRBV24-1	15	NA	TGTGCCACCAGTGATCGACAGAGAGGCAATCAGCCCCAGCATTTT	CATSDRQRGNQPQHF
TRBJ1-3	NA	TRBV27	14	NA	TGTGCCAGCAGTCCTAGGTACTCTGGAAACACCATATATTTT	CASSPRYSGNTIYF
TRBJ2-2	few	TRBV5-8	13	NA	TGTGCCAGCTTTCCACAGCCCACCGGGGAGCTGTTTTTT	CASFPQPTGELFF
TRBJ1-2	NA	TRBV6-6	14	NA	TGTGCCAGTGAACAGGGACGTGAGGTTCCTGGCTACACCTTC	CASEQGREVPGYTF
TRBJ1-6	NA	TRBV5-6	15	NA	TGTGCCAGCAGCCCACATGACTCCTATAATTCACCCCTCCACTTT	CASSPHDSYNSPLHF
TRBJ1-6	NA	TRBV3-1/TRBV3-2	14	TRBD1	TGTGCCAGCAGCCAGACAGGGGAGGTTTCACCCCTCCACTTT	CASSQTGEVSPLHF
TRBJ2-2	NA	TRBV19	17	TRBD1	TGTGCCAGTACCCCCTCCAGGGGGCGCCGAATTACCGGGGAGCTGTTTTTT	CASTPSRGRRITGELFF
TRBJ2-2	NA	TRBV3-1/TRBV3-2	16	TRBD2	TGTGCCAGCAGCCCCCTAAGACGGGGGGGTTCCGGGGAGCTGTTTTTT	CASSPLRRGGSGELFF
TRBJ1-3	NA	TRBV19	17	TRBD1	TGTGCCAGTAGTACGTGGACAGGCGCAAACTCTGGAAACACCATATATTTT	CASSTWTGANSGNTIYF
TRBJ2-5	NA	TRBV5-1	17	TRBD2	TGCGCCAGCAGCTTGGGGGGGACTAGCGGGAGCTCAGAGACCCAGTACTTC	CASSLGGTSGSSETQYF
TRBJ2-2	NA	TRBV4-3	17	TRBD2	TGCGCCAGCAGCCAAAGACTAGCGGGGGTGCTCACCGGGGAGCTGTTTTTT	CASSQRLAGVLTGELFF
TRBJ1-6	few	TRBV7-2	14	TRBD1	TGTGCCAGCACCCCAGGGACAGAAAATTCACCCCTCCACTTT	CASTPGTENSPLHF
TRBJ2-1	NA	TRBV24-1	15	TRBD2	TGTGCCACCAGTCGGATCGGGAGGGGTGGTAATGAGCAGTTCTTC	CATSRIGRGGNEQFF
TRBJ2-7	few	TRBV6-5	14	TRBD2	TGTGCCGCCTCCGGGACTAGCTTTGGCTACGAGCAGTACTTC	CAASGTSFGYEQYF
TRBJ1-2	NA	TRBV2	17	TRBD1	TGTGCCAGCAGTGACAGGTTGGGACAGTGGCCAGTCTATGGCTACACCTTC	CASSDRLGQWPVYGYTF
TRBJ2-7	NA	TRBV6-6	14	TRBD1	TGTGCCAGCAGTGCCGGGACAGGTCCCCACGAGCAGTACTTC	CASSAGTGPHEQYF
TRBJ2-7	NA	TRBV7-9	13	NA	TGTGCCAGCAGCCCGACGGGAGCCTACGAGCAGTACTTC	CASSPTGAYEQYF
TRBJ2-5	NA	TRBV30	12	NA	TGTGCCTGGAACTGGGGCTGGGAGACCCAGTACTTC	CAWNWGWETQYF
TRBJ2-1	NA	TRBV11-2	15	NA	TGTGCCAGCAGCTTAACCGGGAGTCCACACAATGAGCAGTTCTTC	CASSLTGSPHNEQFF
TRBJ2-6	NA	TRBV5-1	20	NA	TGCGCCAGCAGCTTGGTTCCTCAGGGGGGTCGTCCTTCTGGGGCCAACGTCCTGACTTTC	CASSLVPQGGRPSGANVLTF
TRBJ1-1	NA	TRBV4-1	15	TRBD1	TGCGCCAGCAGCCTAGAACAGGGGCTGAACACTGAAGCTTTCTTT	CASSLEQGLNTEAFF
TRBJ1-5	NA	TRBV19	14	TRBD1	TGTGCCAGTAGTTGGGGGACAGACAATCAGCCCCAGCATTTT	CASSWGTDNQPQHF
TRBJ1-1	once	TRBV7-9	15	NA	TGTGCCAGCAGCCCGGCGGGGGGGTTGAACACTGAAGCTTTCTTT	CASSPAGGLNTEAFF
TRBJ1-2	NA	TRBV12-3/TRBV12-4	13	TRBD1	TGTGCCAGCAGCCGGGACAGGACTTATGGCTACACCTTC	CASSRDRTYGYTF
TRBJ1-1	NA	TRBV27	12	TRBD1	TGTGCCAGCAAGACAGGGGGGTTTGTAGCTTTCTTT	CASKTGGFVAFF
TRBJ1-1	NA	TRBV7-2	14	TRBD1	TGTGCCAGCAGCTCGGGACAGATAAACACTGAAGCTTTCTTT	CASSSGQINTEAFF
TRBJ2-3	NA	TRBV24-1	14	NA	TGTGCCACCAGCAGAGGGGGTAGCACAGATACGCAGTATTTT	CATSRGGSTDTQYF
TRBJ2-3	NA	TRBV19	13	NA	TGTGCCAGTAGAACATCAGGCACAGATACGCAGTATTTT	CASRTSGTDTQYF
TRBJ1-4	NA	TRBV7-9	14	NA	TGTGCCAGCAGCTTATCGGCAACTAATGAAAAACTGTTTTTT	CASSLSATNEKLFF
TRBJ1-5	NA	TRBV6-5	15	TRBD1	TGTGCCAGCAGTAAAACCGGGACAGGGTACCAGCCCCAGCATTTT	CASSKTGTGYQPQHF
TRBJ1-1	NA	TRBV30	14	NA	TGTGCCTGGAGTCAGGACAATATGAACACTGAAGCTTTCTTT	CAWSQDNMNTEAFF
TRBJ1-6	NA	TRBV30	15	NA	TGTGCCTCCCGGTTGATTGGCGGGGCAGGTTCACCCCTCCACTTT	CASRLIGGAGSPLHF
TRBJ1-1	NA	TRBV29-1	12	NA	TGCATCGCTAGGGACACGAACACTGAAGCTTTCTTT	CIARDTNTEAFF
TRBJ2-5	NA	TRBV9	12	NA	TGTGCCAGCAACGGACTGGGAGAGACCCAGTACTTC	CASNGLGETQYF
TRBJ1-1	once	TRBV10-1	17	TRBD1	TGCGCCAGCACCCCGATAGTAGGGGGCCCGAACAACACTGAAGCTTTCTTT	CASTPIVGGPNNTEAFF
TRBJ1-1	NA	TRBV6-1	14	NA	TGTGCCAGCAGTGAGTACAGGGTCAACACTGAAGCTTTCTTT	CASSEYRVNTEAFF
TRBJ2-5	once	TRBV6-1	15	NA	TGTGCCAGCAGTGAAACCGCGGCGGGGTTTGAGACCCAGTACTTC	CASSETAAGFETQYF
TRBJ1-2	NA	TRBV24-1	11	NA	TGTGCCACCAGTGAAGACAGGAGCTACACCTTC	CATSEDRSYTF
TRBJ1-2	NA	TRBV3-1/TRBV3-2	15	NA	TGTGCCAGCAGCCTAACCCACAGGGCTAACTATGGCTACACCTTC	CASSLTHRANYGYTF
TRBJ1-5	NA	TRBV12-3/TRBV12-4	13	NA	TGTGCCAGCAGTTTAATGGGGCGGCAGCCCCAGCATTTT	CASSLMGRQPQHF
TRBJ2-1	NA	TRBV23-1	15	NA	TGCGCCAGCAGTCAAATGAACCTTCTAGCGAATGAGCAGTTCTTC	CASSQMNLLANEQFF
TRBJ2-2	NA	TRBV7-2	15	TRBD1	TGTGCCAGCAGCTTAATAGGACAGGGTACCGGGGAGCTGTTTTTT	CASSLIGQGTGELFF
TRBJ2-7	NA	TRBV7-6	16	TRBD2	TGTGCCAGCACCCAAGGGGCGGGAGTTTTTCTGGACGAGCAGTACTTC	CASTQGAGVFLDEQYF
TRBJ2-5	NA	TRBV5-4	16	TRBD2	TGTGCCAGCAGTCCAACTAGCGGGGGGGTTCTTGGGACCCAGTACTTC	CASSPTSGGVLGTQYF
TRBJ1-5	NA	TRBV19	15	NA	TGTGCCAGTAGGACGAGCGCCTATAGCAATCAGCCCCAGCATTTT	CASRTSAYSNQPQHF
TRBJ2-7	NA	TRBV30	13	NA	TGTGCCTGGAGTGCAAGCGGAAACTACGAGCAGTACTTC	CAWSASGNYEQYF
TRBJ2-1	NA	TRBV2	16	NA	TGTGCCAGCAGCTCAAGGTTGGCAGGCCTGGGCAATGAGCAGTTCTTC	CASSSRLAGLGNEQFF
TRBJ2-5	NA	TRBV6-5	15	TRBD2	TGTGCCAGCAGTACCCTCTTTAGCGGGCAAGAGACCCAGTACTTC	CASSTLFSGQETQYF
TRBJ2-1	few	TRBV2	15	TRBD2	TGTGCCAGCAGCGCCAGCGGGGGGTACTACAATGAGCAGTTCTTC	CASSASGGYYNEQFF